This TCR beta chain appears in the sequencing data of a study of T cells after yellow fever vaccination. It was through 5'RACE template switching that TCR cDNA was made, with a universal primer site and UMIs added. TCRdb re-derived calls from the 5' RACE reads in MiXCR, one entry per CDR3 protein. The sample holds under 150,000 distinct CDR3 sequences, 7.7% seen once. This clonotype was seen many times. The CDR3 is 16 residues long. V was clipped by 6 bases and J by 7 bases, with 22 bases between them. Germline CDR1 reads KGHSH; CDR2 reads LQKENI. The chain combines TRBV18 with TRBJ2-1, with D tentatively TRBD1 or TRBD2 (6 bases each). This clonotype was obtained from a man aged 25-45 years who received the YFV17D yellow fever vaccine. The sample was CD4+ T cells sorted from PBMCs, taken 5 days after the yellow fever booster vaccination. This CDR3 reads CASSQPGRRGGNEQFF. CDR3 DNA sequence: TGTGCCAGCTCCCAACCGGGCAGACGAGGGGGGAATGAGCAGTTCTTC.